The clone carrying this TCR beta chain has just one count. The antigen is undetermined. This sequence may be a read error, since a much larger clone differs from it by one base. The data are from a study of metastatic and nonmetastatic thyroid tumors. Study-wide context: Patients with malignant and benign thyroid disease provided blood and tumor or nodule tissue, whose repertoires were compared. General observations from the study: In blood and tumor, TCR beta diversity was reportedly significantly higher in malignant thyroid tumors than in benign nodules.

This CDR3 region has 13 residues. Trimming removed 4 bases from V and 9 bases from J, with 16 bases in between. The germline V gene encodes CDR1 SGHRS and CDR2 YFSETQ. No patient had received any treatment before thyroid surgery. Methods used by the authors: The study built a papillary thyroid cancer distant-metastasis classifier from CDR3 differences across clinicopathological groups. Using MiXCR, TCRdb re-called clones from the PCR reads. TCRdb, not the original authors, processed these V and J calls. The profile shows 9,400 or so clones, approximately 31% of them singletons. The clonotype was recovered from a female donor with papillary thyroid cancer or a benign thyroid nodule (not recorded which). Some clones in this sample may be carry-over from other donors' samples. Sequenced material: adjacent normal tissue. The gene calls are TRBV5-1 and TRBJ1-2; D call uncertain. CDR3 sequence: CASSRAGIKCYTF. The CDR3 nucleotides are TGCGCCAGCAGCAGGGCGGGGATTAAATGCTACACCTTC.